This T cell receptor beta chain stems from a study of blood T cells in healthy people across ages. V lost 3 bases to trimming and J lost 5 bases, with 10 bases between them. Germline loops: CDR1 KGHSH, CDR2 LQKENI. CDR3 length: 13 residues. The table lists this clonotype with many counts. The individuals who served as donors were healthy Caucasians living in Russia, aged about 6 to 100. Every donor gave ten milliliters of peripheral blood. Isolation of PBMCs gave at least 7 million cells per sample. Using a J-beta primer mix together with a sample-barcoded 5' primer, a second PCR was run for about 6 to 11 cycles. Sequencing yielded, for each sample, at least 3 million paired-end reads carrying CDR3. TCRdb re-analysed the 5' RACE reads in MiXCR, keeping a single row per CDR3 protein. Here the sample spans hundreds of thousands of distinct CDR3 sequences, under 30% being singletons.

The gene calls are TRBV18 and TRBJ2-5; D unclear. The TCR originated in a woman aged 80 or older in good health. The sample comprised blood. The CDR3 region is CASSPSPRETQYF. The CDR3 nucleotides are TGTGCCAGCTCACCTAGCCCCAGGGAGACCCAGTACTTC.